This entry lists 27 T cell receptor beta chains sequenced from one sample in a study of blood T cells in healthy people across ages. Then a second PCR, running about 6 to 12 cycles, was carried out with a sample-barcoded 5' primer and a J-beta primer mix. TCRdb reprocessed the 5' RACE reads with MiXCR, giving one entry per CDR3 protein. Here the sample spans hundreds of thousands of distinct CDR3 sequences, approximately 25% being singletons. These data also formed part of another study, on T cells of mothers and their children.

Sequenced sample: blood. These TCRs come from a boy younger than 18 in good health.

The chain has TRBV29-1 and TRBJ2-5; 8 nucleotides align to TRBD1. The CDR3 has 14 amino acids. With 3 bases clipped from V and 2 bases from J, the junction kept 5 bases outside the gene matches. Per the germline V gene, CDR1 is SQVTM and CDR2 is ANQGSEA. This chain's CDR3 is CSVEDRDRQETQYF. The CDR3 DNA sequence: TGCAGCGTTGAGGACAGGGACCGTCAAGAGACCCAGTACTTC.

The rearrangement uses TRBV7-6 and TRBJ2-5; TRBD2 matches 11 bases. The closer fit of TRBJ2-1 to the DNA end suggests the J call may be wrong. CDR3 length: 18 residues. The germline gives CDR1 SGHVS, CDR2 FNYEAQ. CDR3 residues: CASSQTSGARRGYNEQFF. In nucleotides, the CDR3 is TGTGCCAGCAGCCAGACTAGCGGGGCACGACGGGGCTACAATGAGCAGTTCTTC.

The J gene is TRBJ2-1, the V gene TRBV20-1; D may match TRBD1 or TRBD2 (5 bases each). With 6 bases removed from V and 6 bases from J, the gap between germline ends came to 18 bases. Per germline, CDR1 DFQATT and CDR2 SNEGSKA (reference sequence). The CDR3 is 14 residues long. The CDR3 region is CSAHRDGLGNEQFF. CDR3 in DNA: TGCAGTGCCCACCGGGACGGCCTTGGCAATGAGCAGTTCTTC.

The V gene is TRBV27, the J gene TRBJ2-5; D remains unclear. This CDR3 contains 13 residues. Between the trimmed V and J ends, which lost 4 bases and 12 bases, there was a span of 18 bases. CDR1 is MNHEY, CDR2 SMNVEV, per germline (reference sequence). The CDR3 nucleotides are TGTGCCAGCAGTTCCCCCTTGAGCTCGATGGAGTACTTC. Protein sequence: CASSSPLSSMEYF.

In this sample, this clonotype turned up a few times. This sequence joins TRBV7-9 and TRBJ1-1; 7 positions match TRBD1. Germline V gene data show CDR1 as SEHNR and CDR2 as FQNEAQ (reference sequence). The length of the CDR3 is 14 residues. Unmatched junction bases numbered 5, after V lost 5 bases and J lost 2 bases. The CDR3 here is CASSPTGENTEAFF. The CDR3, as DNA: TGTGCCAGCAGCCCCACAGGGGAAAACACTGAAGCTTTCTTT.

The V call is TRBV7-3, the J call TRBJ2-1; 8 nucleotides align to TRBD1. The last part of the DNA fits TRBJ2-7 better; the J call may be wrong. Germline V gene data show CDR1 as SGHTA and CDR2 as FQGTGA. This CDR3 is 15 amino acids long. In DNA, the CDR3 is TGTGCCAGCAGCTTAACTCCTCAGGGGGCCCACAAGCAGTACTTC. Residues: CASSLTPQGAHKQYF.

This sequence joins TRBV20-1 and TRBJ2-3; 10 bases are a match to TRBD2. This CDR3 spans 18 amino acids. The germline V gene encodes CDR1 DFQATT and CDR2 SNEGSKA (reference sequence). V shed 0 bases and J 2 bases; nucleotides not matched to a gene: 11. This CDR3 is CSARDLASGGRFTDTQYF. The CDR3 bases are TGCAGTGCTAGAGACTTAGCTAGCGGGGGCCGATTCACAGATACGCAGTATTTT.

This chain links TRBV28 with TRBJ2-1; the D gene is possibly TRBD2 (6 bases). The V gene's germline CDR1 is MDHEN and CDR2 SYDVKM. Trimming removed 3 bases at V and 4 bases at J, with 19 bases between. The CDR3 is 17 residues long. The CDR3 bases are TGTGCCAGCAGTTTTGGTGCTTGGCGGGGAATTTACAATGAGCAGTTCTTC. Its protein product is CASSFGAWRGIYNEQFF.

This clonotype occurred once. One junction end does not reproduce the germline sequence, and a read error may be involved. The chain links TRBV6-2 or TRBV6-3 to TRBJ2-7; no clear D. The length of the CDR3 is 14 residues. CDR1 and CDR2 from the germline V gene are MNHEY and SVGEGT. The CDR3 region has the DNA TGTGCCAGTAGTTACCAGTACTCATCCTACGAGCAGTACTTC. Its translation is CASSYQYSSYEQYF.

The genes are TRBV19 and TRBJ2-7; D remains unclear. This CDR3 has 13 amino acids. Trimming took 4 bases from V and 3 from J, leaving 10 bases between them. Germline V gene sequence: CDR1 LNHDA, CDR2 SQIVND (reference sequence). CDR3 DNA: TGTGCCAGTAGTACCTCGGACCACTACGAGCAGTACTTC. Translation: CASSTSDHYEQYF.

V and J are TRBV9 and TRBJ1-2; 8 nucleotides match TRBD1. CDR1 and CDR2 (germline): SGDLS, YYNGEE. The ends lost 5 bases at V and 6 bases at J; junction bases unmatched: 3. The CDR3 is made up of 12 amino acids. CDR3 amino acids: CASSAGQDGYTF. The CDR3 coding sequence is TGTGCCAGCAGTGCGGGACAGGATGGCTACACCTTC.

This clonotype was counted only a few times. This chain links TRBV12-3 or TRBV12-4 with TRBJ2-3; 9 bases fit TRBD2. CDR3 length: 17 amino acids. The V gene end was trimmed by 4 bases and the J gene end by 5 bases; junction bases not matched to a gene: 13. CDR3 loop: CASSSPSGGGVQDTQYF. In nucleotides, the CDR3 is TGTGCCAGCAGTTCCCCCTCTGGCGGGGGGGTTCAAGATACGCAGTATTTT.

The V gene is TRBV29-1, the J gene TRBJ2-1, with D possibly being TRBD2 (6 bases). The CDR3 covers 12 residues. V was cut by 8 bases and J by 9 bases, with 17 bases left in between. Germline V gene lookup returns CDR1 SQVTM and CDR2 ANQGSEA. The chain's CDR3 is CSRMGRGGEQFF. The CDR3, as DNA: TGCAGCCGCATGGGGCGGGGCGGTGAGCAGTTCTTC.

A few counts support this clonotype. The J gene is TRBJ2-1, the V gene TRBV2, with no clear D. V lost 6 bases and J lost 5, with 11 bases in between. Germline CDR1 and CDR2: SNHLY and FYNNEI. The CDR3 loop spans 13 amino acids. CDR3 residues: CASRRDANNEQFF. CDR3 nucleotide sequence: TGTGCCAGCAGACGCGACGCCAACAATGAGCAGTTCTTC.

This clonotype was observed a few times. CDR3 loop: CASSQEPGRLTDTQYF. CDR3 bases: TGTGCCAGCAGCCAAGAACCGGGACGTCTCACAGATACGCAGTATTTT. The rearrangement uses TRBV5-4 and TRBJ2-3, with D perhaps TRBD1 or TRBD2 (5 bases each). V lost 4 bases and J lost 2, with 17 bases in between. Germline V gives CDR1 SGHNT, CDR2 YYREEE (reference sequence). This CDR3 has 16 amino acids.

This clonotype was observed a handful of times. This chain joins TRBV12-3 or TRBV12-4 and TRBJ2-5, with TRBD2 matching 7 bases. The CDR3 has 14 amino acids. V shed 6 bases and J 5 bases; nucleotides not matched to a gene: 9. CDR3 DNA: TGTGCCAGCAGCCATCGACTAGCCGGGGAGACCCAGTACTTC. Amino acids: CASSHRLAGETQYF.

This clonotype was seen only a few times. This chain links TRBV10-3 with TRBJ2-1; D might be TRBD2 (5 bases). TRBJ2-7 matches the DNA end more closely, so the J call is doubtful. Germline V gives CDR1 ENHRY, CDR2 SYGVKD. The CDR3 runs 15 residues. The CDR3, as DNA: TGTGCCATCAGTGAGTCCCTTACTAGATCGTACGAGCAGTACTTC. Its protein product is CAISESLTRSYEQYF.

This clonotype came up a few times. The CDR3 end shows no conserved phenylalanine or tryptophan, and so a read error is likely. The gene calls are TRBV5-5 and TRBJ2-1; D gene ambiguous. The closer fit of TRBJ2-5 to the DNA end suggests the J call may be wrong. Germline assignment: CDR1 SGHKS and CDR2 YYEKEE (reference sequence). This CDR3 contains 11 residues. CDR3 sequence: CASSLRETQYL. The CDR3, as DNA: TGTGCCAGCAGCTTGAGGGAGACCCAGTACCTC.

The table lists this clonotype with many counts. V gene TRBV7-9 combines with J gene TRBJ2-5; D gene uncertain. Trimming shortened V by 5 bases and J by 3 bases, and 10 bases separated the two germline ends. This CDR3 comprises 13 residues. Germline values: CDR1 SEHNR, CDR2 FQNEAQ (reference sequence). The CDR3 nucleotides read TGTGCCAGCAGCCCGGTTGGTGAAGAGACCCAGTACTTC. As protein: CASSPVGEETQYF.

The genes are TRBV2 and TRBJ2-7, with D perhaps TRBD1 (6 bases). The germline V gene encodes CDR1 SNHLY and CDR2 FYNNEI. CDR3 length: 16 amino acids. V was trimmed by 3 bases and J by 0 bases, leaving 15 bases between them. The CDR3: CASSESLGAGSYEQYF. Here the CDR3 DNA reads TGTGCCAGCAGTGAGTCGCTGGGGGCGGGCTCCTACGAGCAGTACTTC.

The chain employs TRBV3-1 and TRBJ2-7; D may be TRBD1 (5 bases). Germline V gene data show CDR1 as LGHDT and CDR2 as YNNKEL (reference sequence). This CDR3 comprises 14 residues. The V gene lost 4 bases and the J gene lost 1 base, with 11 bases spanning the gap. CDR3 nucleotide sequence: TGTGCCAGCAGCCCATTGACAGCTTCCTACGAGCAGTACTTC. Protein sequence: CASSPLTASYEQYF.

The V call is TRBV6-6, the J call TRBJ2-7; 10 bases line up with TRBD2. The J call is in doubt because the DNA end fits TRBJ2-1 better. Germline V gene lookup returns CDR1 MNHNY and CDR2 SVGAGI (reference sequence). The CDR3 sequence is 15 residues long. The CDR3 loop reads CASSSLAGFETEQFF. The CDR3 coding sequence is TGTGCCAGCAGCTCACTAGCGGGATTTGAGACTGAGCAGTTCTTC.

The rearrangement links TRBV20-1 to TRBJ1-2; 9 nucleotides match TRBD1. The CDR3 totals 14 residues. Looked up from germline, CDR1 is DFQATT and CDR2 is SNEGSKA (reference sequence). After removal of 4 bases from V and 10 bases from J, the junction contained 13 bases not matched to a gene. For the CDR3, the DNA is TGCAGTGCTAAGGATCCGGGACAGGGTAAAGACTACACCTTC. Encoded protein: CSAKDPGQGKDYTF.

The chain recombines TRBV7-9 with TRBJ2-3; perhaps TRBD2 as D (6 bases). CDR3 length: 13 residues. Germline CDR1 reads SEHNR; CDR2 reads FQNEAQ (reference sequence). Trimming took 3 bases from V and 5 from J, leaving 9 bases between them. CDR3 sequence reads: CASSFPGVDTQYF. The CDR3 coding sequence is TGTGCCAGCAGCTTCCCGGGAGTAGATACGCAGTATTTT.

A few counts support this clonotype. The chain carries TRBV24-1 and TRBJ1-2; D not certain. The CDR3 is made up of 12 amino acids. V was shortened by 5 bases and J by 3 bases, with 6 bases between the two germline ends. CDR1 and CDR2 from the germline V gene are KGHDR and SFDVKD. CDR3 in DNA: TGTGCCACCAGTGTGTCGGACTATGGCTACACCTTC. Its protein is CATSVSDYGYTF.

The chain is built from TRBV5-6 and TRBJ2-1; D perhaps matches TRBD2 (6 bases). With 3 bases removed from V and 2 bases from J, the gap between germline ends came to 9 bases. Germline values: CDR1 SGHDT, CDR2 YYEEEE. This CDR3 spans 14 amino acids. The CDR3 bases are TGTGCCAGCAGCTGGAGGGATGCCTACAATGAGCAGTTCTTC. Amino acids: CASSWRDAYNEQFF.

This clonotype came up a few times. The V call is TRBV4-2, the J call TRBJ2-5, with 8 bases matching TRBD2. Per germline, CDR1 LGHNA and CDR2 YNFKEQ. The CDR3 spans 17 residues. Trimming took 1 base from V and 5 from J; bases not matched to a gene: 12. CDR3 protein: CASSQGVVSGEQETQYF. For the CDR3, the DNA is TGTGCCAGCAGCCAAGGTGTCGTTAGCGGGGAACAGGAGACCCAGTACTTC.